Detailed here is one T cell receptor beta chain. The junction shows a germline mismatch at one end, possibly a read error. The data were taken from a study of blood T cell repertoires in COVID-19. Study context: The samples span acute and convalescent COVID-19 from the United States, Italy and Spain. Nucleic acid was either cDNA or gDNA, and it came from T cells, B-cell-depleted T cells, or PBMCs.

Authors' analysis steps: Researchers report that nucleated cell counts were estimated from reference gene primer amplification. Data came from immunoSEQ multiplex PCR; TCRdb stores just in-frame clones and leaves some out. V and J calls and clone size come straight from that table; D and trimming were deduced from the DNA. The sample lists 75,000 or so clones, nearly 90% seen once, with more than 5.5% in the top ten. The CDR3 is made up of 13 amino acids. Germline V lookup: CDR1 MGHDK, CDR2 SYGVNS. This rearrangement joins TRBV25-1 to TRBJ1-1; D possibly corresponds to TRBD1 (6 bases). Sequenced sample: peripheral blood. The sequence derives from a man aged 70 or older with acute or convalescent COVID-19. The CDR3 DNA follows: TGTGCCAGCAGTGAATATGTGGCAGGGGCACCGCTATTT. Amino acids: CASSEYVAGAPLF.